This T cell receptor beta chain was observed in a study of blood T cell repertoires in COVID-19. Across the study: The analysed material was cDNA or gDNA that came from T cells, B-cell-depleted T cells, or PBMCs.

In the authors' methods: Reference gene primer amplification gave estimated nucleated cell counts. The data were produced by immunoSEQ multiplex PCR, yet TCRdb's version contains in-frame clones alone and is incomplete. V and J calls and clone size are given by that table; D and trimming were obtained from the DNA. Of about 170,000 clones listed, almost 85% are singletons. Trimming took off 6 bases at V and 5 bases at J, with 15 bases between the two ends. Germline V gene sequence: CDR1 KGHDR, CDR2 SFDVKD. This CDR3 contains 15 residues. Material for sequencing was peripheral blood. J is TRBJ2-2 and V is TRBV24-1; D perhaps matches TRBD1 (6 bases). The sequence was collected from a man between 35 and 55 years old who had recovered from COVID-19. CDR3 residues: CATSPSSDRTGELFF. As DNA, the CDR3 is TGTGCCACCAGTCCATCCTCCGACAGGACCGGGGAGCTGTTTTTT.